The TCR beta chain under discussion was sequenced for a study of T cells in Graves' hyperthyroidism and ophthalmopathy. Study-level background: It was at initial diagnosis, before any treatment, that peripheral blood was collected.

Amplification of TCR beta CDR3 regions was performed using RNA transcripts as template. The TCR CDR3 was amplified in a first-round RT-PCR using the HTBI primer set. TCRdb analysed the multiplex PCR reads with MiXCR anew, one entry per CDR3 protein. The sample lists about half a million distinct CDR3 sequences; approximately 25% were seen once. J was trimmed by 3 bases and V by 8 bases; bases with no gene match: 6. CDR1 MNHEY and CDR2 SVGEGT come from the germline V gene. This CDR3 spans 14 amino acids. This clonotype was seen at least ten times. The chain joins TRBV6-2 or TRBV6-3 to TRBJ2-1; TRBD2 agrees at 8 bases. The sample was blood. The clonotype originates from a woman aged 30 to 39 with Graves' ophthalmopathy. CDR3 amino acids: CASASGGNYNEQFF. The CDR3 nucleotides are TGTGCCAGCGCGAGCGGGGGAAACTACAATGAGCAGTTCTTC.